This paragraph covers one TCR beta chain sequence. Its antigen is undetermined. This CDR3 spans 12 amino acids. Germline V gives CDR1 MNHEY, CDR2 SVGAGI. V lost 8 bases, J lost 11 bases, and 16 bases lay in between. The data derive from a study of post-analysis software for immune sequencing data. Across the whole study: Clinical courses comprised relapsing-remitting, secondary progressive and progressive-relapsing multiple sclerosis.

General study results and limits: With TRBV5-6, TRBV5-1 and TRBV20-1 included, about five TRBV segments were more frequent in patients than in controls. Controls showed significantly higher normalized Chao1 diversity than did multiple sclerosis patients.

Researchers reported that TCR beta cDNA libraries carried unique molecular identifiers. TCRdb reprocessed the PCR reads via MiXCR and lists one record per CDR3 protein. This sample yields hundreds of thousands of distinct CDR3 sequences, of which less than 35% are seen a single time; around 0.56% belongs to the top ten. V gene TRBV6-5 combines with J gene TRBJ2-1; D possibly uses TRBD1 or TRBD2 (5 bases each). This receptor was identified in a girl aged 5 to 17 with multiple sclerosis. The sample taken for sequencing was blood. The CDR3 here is CASGTPRPKQFF. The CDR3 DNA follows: TGTGCCAGCGGGACCCCCAGACCTAAGCAGTTCTTC.